This T cell receptor beta chain is from a study of cytomegalovirus exposure and HLA in healthy donors. While unrecorded immune exposures were likely, the donors were nominally healthy when sampled. 60 Vbeta and 13 Jbeta primers were used in PCR. Method: immunoSEQ multiplex PCR; TCRdb's copy keeps in-frame clones and lacks some. Here the sample table reports approximately 75,000 clones. V shed 5 bases and J 9 bases; nucleotides not matched to a gene: 7. CDR1 is MNHNY, CDR2 SVGAGI, per germline (reference sequence). The CDR3 is 13 residues long. The genes are TRBV6-6 and TRBJ1-1; TRBD1 agrees at 9 bases. Material: PBMCs. The receptor comes from a boy younger than 18 in good health and CMV-seronegative. The CDR3 DNA reads as TGTGCCAGCAGTGCCACCGGGACAGGGAAAGCTTTCTTT. It specifies CASSATGTGKAFF.